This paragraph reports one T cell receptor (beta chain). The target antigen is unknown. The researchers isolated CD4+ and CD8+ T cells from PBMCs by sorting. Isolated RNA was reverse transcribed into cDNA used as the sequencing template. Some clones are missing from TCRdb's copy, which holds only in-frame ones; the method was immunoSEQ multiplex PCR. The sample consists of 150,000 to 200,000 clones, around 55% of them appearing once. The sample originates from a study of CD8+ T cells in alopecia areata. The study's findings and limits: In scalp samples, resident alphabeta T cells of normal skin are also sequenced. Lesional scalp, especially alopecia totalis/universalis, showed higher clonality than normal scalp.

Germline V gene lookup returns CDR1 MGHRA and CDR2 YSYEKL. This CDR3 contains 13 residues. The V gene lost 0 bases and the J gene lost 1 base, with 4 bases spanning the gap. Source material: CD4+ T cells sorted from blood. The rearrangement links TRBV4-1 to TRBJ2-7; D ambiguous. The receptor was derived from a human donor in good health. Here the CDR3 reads CASSQDLSYEQYF. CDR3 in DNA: TGCGCCAGCAGCCAAGATTTGTCCTACGAGCAGTACTTC.